This TCR beta chain comes out of a study of T-cell memory formation after mild COVID-19. One entry per CDR3 protein, called by TCRdb with MiXCR from the 5' RACE reads. In the table there are about 210,000 distinct CDR3 sequences, roughly 27% of which are singletons. Details on this clonotype: Compared with germline, one end of the junction differs, possibly owing to a read error.

Germline V CDR1 and CDR2: LGHDT, YNNKEL (reference sequence). The CDR3 totals 14 residues. J is TRBJ2-7 and V is TRBV3-1; the D gene is possibly TRBD2 (5 bases). The sequence came from an adult woman who had mild COVID-19 (a few samples of this study predate the infection). Cell type and time point are not known. Specimen: PBMCs or a T cell subset sorted from them (not recorded which). CDR3 DNA: TGTGCAAGCAGCCAAACGGGAAGCTCCTACGAGCAGTACTTC. Its translation: CASSQTGSSYEQYF.